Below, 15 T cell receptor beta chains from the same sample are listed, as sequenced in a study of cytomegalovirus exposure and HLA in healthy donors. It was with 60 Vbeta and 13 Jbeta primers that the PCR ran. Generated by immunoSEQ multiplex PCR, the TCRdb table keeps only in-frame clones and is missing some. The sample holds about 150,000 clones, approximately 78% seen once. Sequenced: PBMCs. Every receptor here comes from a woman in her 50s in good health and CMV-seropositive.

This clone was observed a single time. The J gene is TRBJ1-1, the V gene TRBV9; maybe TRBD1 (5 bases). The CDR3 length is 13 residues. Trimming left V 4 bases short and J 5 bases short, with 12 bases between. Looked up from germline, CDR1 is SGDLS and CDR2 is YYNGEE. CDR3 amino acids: CASSWGDGTEAFF. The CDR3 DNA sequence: TGTGCCAGCAGCTGGGGGGATGGGACTGAAGCTTTCTTT.

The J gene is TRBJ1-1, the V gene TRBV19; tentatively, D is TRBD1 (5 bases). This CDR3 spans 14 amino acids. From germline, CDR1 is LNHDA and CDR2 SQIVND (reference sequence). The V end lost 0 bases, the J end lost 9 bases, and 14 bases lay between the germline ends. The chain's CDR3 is CASSIESRANKAFF. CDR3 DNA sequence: TGTGCCAGTAGTATAGAATCCAGGGCTAATAAAGCTTTCTTT.

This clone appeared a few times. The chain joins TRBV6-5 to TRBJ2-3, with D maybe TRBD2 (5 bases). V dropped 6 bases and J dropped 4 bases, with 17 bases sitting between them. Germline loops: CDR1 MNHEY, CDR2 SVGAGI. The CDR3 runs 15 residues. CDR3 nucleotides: TGTGCCAGCAGCCTCTCCGAGGGCGGCCCAGATACGCAGTATTTT. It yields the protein CASSLSEGGPDTQYF.

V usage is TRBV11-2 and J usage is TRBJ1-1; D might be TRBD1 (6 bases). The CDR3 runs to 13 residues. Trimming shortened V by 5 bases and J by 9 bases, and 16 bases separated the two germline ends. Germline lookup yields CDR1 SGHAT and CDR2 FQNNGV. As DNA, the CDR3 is TGTGCCAGCAGCACCGCGGGGGGGGCCCAAGCTTTCTTT. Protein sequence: CASSTAGGAQAFF. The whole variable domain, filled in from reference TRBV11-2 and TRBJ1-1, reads EAGVAQSPRYKIIEKRQSVAFWCNPISGHATLYWYQQILGQGPKLLIQFQNNGVVDDSQLPKDRFSAERLKGVDSTLKIQPAKLEDSAVYLCASSTAGGAQAFFGQGTRLTVV.

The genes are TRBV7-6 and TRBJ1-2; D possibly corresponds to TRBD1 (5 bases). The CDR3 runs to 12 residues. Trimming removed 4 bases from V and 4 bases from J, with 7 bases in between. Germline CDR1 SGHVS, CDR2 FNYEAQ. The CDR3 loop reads CASSSDSYGYTF. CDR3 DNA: TGTGCCAGCAGCTCCGACAGCTATGGCTACACCTTC.

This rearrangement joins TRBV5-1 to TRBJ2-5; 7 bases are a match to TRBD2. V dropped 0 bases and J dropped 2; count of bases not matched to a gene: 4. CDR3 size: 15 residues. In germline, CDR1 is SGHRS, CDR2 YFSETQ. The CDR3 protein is CASSLGGGVQETQYF. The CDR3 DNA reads TGCGCCAGCAGCTTGGGCGGGGGAGTTCAAGAGACCCAGTACTTC.

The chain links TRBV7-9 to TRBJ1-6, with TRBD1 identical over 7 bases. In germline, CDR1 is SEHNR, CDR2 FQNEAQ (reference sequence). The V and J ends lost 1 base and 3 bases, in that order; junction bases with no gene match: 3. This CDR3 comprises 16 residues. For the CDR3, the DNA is TGTGCCAGCAGCTTAGGAGGGGGCTTCTATAATTCACCCCTCCACTTT. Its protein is CASSLGGGFYNSPLHF.

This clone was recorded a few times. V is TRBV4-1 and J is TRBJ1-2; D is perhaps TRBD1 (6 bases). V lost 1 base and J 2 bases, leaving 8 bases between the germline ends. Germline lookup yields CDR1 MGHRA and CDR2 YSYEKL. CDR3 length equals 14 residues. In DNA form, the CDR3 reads TGCGCCAGCAGCCAAGCAGGGGCCAACTATGGCTACACCTTC. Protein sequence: CASSQAGANYGYTF.

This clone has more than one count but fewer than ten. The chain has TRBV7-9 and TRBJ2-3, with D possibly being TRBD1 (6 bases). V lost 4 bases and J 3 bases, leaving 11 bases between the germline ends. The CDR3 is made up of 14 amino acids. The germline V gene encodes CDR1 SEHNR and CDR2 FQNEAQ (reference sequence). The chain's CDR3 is CASSSGEMTDTQYF. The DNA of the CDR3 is TGTGCCAGCAGCTCAGGGGAAATGACAGATACGCAGTATTTT.

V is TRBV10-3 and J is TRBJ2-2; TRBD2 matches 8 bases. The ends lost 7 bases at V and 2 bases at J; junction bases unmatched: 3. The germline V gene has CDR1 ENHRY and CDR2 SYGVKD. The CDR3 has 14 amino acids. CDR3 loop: CAITGTSNTGELFF. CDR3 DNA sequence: TGTGCCATCACGGGGACTAGTAACACCGGGGAGCTGTTTTTT.

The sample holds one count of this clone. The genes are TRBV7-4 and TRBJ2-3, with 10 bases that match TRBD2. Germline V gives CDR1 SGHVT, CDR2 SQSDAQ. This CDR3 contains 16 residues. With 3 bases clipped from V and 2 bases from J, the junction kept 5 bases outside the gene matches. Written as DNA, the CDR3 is TGTGCCAGCAGCTTCCCAGCGGGGGGGTTCACAGATACGCAGTATTTT. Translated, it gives CASSFPAGGFTDTQYF. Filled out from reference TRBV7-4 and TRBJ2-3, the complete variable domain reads GAGVSQSPRYKVAKRGRDVALRCDSISGHVTLYWYRQTLGQGSEVLTYSQSDAQRDKSGRPSGRFSAERPERSVSTLKIQRTEQGDSAVYLCASSFPAGGFTDTQYFGPGTRLTVL.

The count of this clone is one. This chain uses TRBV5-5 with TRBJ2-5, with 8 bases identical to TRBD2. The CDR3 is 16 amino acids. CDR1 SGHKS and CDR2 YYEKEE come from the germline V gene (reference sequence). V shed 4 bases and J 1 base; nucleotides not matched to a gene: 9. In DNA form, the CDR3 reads TGTGCCAGCAGCCAGCCGGAGCGGGGGATCCAAGAGACCCAGTACTTC. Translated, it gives CASSQPERGIQETQYF.

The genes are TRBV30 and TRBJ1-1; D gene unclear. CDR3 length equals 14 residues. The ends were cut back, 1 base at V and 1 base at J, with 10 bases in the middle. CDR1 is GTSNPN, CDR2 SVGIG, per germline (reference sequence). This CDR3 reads CAWSGTVGNTEAFF. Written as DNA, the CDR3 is TGTGCCTGGAGTGGAACAGTCGGGAACACTGAAGCTTTCTTT.

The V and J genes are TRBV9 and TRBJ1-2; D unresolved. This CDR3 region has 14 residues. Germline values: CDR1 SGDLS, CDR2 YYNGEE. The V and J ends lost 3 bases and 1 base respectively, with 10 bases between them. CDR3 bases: TGTGCCAGCAGCGCCCTCGAGGTTAACTATGGCTACACCTTC. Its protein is CASSALEVNYGYTF.

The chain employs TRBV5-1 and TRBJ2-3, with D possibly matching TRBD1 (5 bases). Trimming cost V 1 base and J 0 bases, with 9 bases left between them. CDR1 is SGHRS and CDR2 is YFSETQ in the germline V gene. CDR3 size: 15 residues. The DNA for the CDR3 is TGCGCCAGCAGCTTGTTGGGGCCTAGCACAGATACGCAGTATTTT. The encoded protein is CASSLLGPSTDTQYF.